A selection of T cell receptor beta chains follows, all from one sample in a study of T cells in Graves' hyperthyroidism and ophthalmopathy. TCRdb called the multiplex PCR reads again in MiXCR, with one record for every CDR3 protein. This table has around 250,000 distinct CDR3 sequences, more than 12% appearing once. Sequencing input: blood. Source of these receptors: a woman aged 40 to 50 with Graves' hyperthyroidism that later progressed to Graves' ophthalmopathy. The CDR3 runs from the conserved cysteine through the conserved F or W. The D gene is left open where the match is weak. Clone size, where shown, is once, few, many, or a class for clones that have expanded.

clone size | J gene | D gene | V gene | CDR3 protein | CDR3 DNA
many | TRBJ1-3 | NA | TRBV12-3/TRBV12-4 | CASSLQSSGNTIYF | TGTGCCAGCAGTTTACAGAGCTCTGGAAACACCATATATTTT
many | TRBJ2-1 | TRBD2 | TRBV3-1 | CASSPIAGAGFEQFF | TGTGCCAGCAGCCCTATAGCGGGAGCAGGCTTTGAGCAGTTCTTC
many | TRBJ1-4 | NA | TRBV9 | CASSVRGGTNEKLFF | TGTGCCAGCAGCGTTAGGGGGGGGACTAATGAAAAACTGTTTTTT
many | TRBJ2-7 | NA | TRBV3-1 | CASSQGYYEQYF | TGTGCCAGCAGCCAAGGGTACTACGAGCAGTACTTC
many | TRBJ2-3 | NA | TRBV28 | CASSPRGAGPDTQYF | TGTGCCAGCAGTCCTCGGGGGGCCGGCCCAGATACGCAGTATTTT
once | TRBJ1-1 | TRBD1 | TRBV20-1 | CSARDLVTGGAGTEAFF | TGCAGTGCTAGAGATCTGGTGACAGGGGGCGCGGGCACTGAAGCTTTCTTT
few | TRBJ2-1 | NA | TRBV6-1 | CASSRDGSAYNEQFF | TGTGCCAGCAGCAGAGATGGGAGCGCATACAATGAGCAGTTCTTC
many | TRBJ1-1 | NA | TRBV29-1 | CSAWTSMRAFF | TGCAGCGCCTGGACGTCGATGAGAGCTTTCTTT
many | TRBJ2-1 | TRBD1 | TRBV9 | CASSGQGEGYNEQFF | TGTGCCAGCAGCGGACAGGGCGAAGGATACAATGAGCAGTTCTTC
many | TRBJ2-4 | NA | TRBV3-1 | CASSQVGSWGAENIQYF | TGTGCCAGCAGCCAAGTCGGTTCTTGGGGGGCGGAAAACATTCAGTACTTC
few | TRBJ2-1 | TRBD2 | TRBV12-5 | CASGLFIPGLTSGRPASYNEQFF | TGTGCTAGTGGTTTGTTCATACCGGGGCTGACTAGCGGCCGCCCGGCATCGTACAATGAGCAGTTCTTC
NA | TRBJ2-1 | TRBD2 | TRBV11-2 | CASSLKTSGPMLGQFF | TGTGCCAGCAGCTTAAAGACTAGCGGGCCGATGTTGGGGCAGTTCTTC
many | TRBJ1-2 | NA | TRBV2 | CASSLNRDGYTF | TGTGCCAGCAGCCTAAACCGTGATGGCTACACCTTC
many | TRBJ2-7 | NA | TRBV6-1 | CASRQDSKGDYEQYF | TGTGCCAGCAGGCAAGACTCAAAGGGAGACTACGAGCAGTACTTC
many | TRBJ1-4 | NA | TRBV20-1 | CSHLQATNEKLFF | TGCAGCCACTTACAGGCAACTAATGAAAAACTGTTTTTT
many | TRBJ2-3 | TRBD2 | TRBV11-2 | CASSQLPRLAGITDTQYF | TGTGCCAGCAGCCAACTTCCTCGACTAGCGGGGATCACAGATACGCAGTATTTT
many | TRBJ2-5 | NA | TRBV15 | CATSRDSGRPYQETQYF | TGTGCCACCAGCAGAGATTCCGGGAGACCCTACCAAGAGACCCAGTACTTC
many | TRBJ2-5 | NA | TRBV18 | CASSPRALNIKETQYF | TGTGCCAGCTCACCACGCGCCCTCAATATTAAAGAGACCCAGTACTTC
many | TRBJ2-2 | NA | TRBV11-2 | CASSLSGSTGELFF | TGTGCCAGCAGCTTGTCAGGGAGCACCGGGGAGCTGTTTTTT
many | TRBJ2-5 | NA | TRBV5-1 | CASSLSPGVRETQYF | TGCGCCAGCAGCTTGAGTCCGGGGGTGCGAGAGACCCAGTACTTC
few | TRBJ2-3 | NA | TRBV9 | CASSSPGQAPIRTQYF | TGTGCCAGCAGCTCTCCGGGACAAGCCCCGATTCGTACGCAGTATTTT
NA | TRBJ1-2 | NA | TRBV28 | CASSLFQGNGYTF | TGTGCCAGCAGTTTATTCCAGGGAAATGGCTACACCTTC
NA | TRBJ2-2 | NA | TRBV28 | CAGGARENTGELFF | TGTGCCGGCGGGGCCCGCGAAAACACCGGGGAGCTGTTTTTT
many | TRBJ1-1 | NA | TRBV28 | CASRRDQGWTEAFF | TGTGCCAGCAGGAGGGATCAGGGGTGGACTGAAGCTTTCTTT
few | TRBJ2-4 | NA | TRBV4-1 | CASSQADLAKNIQYF | TGCGCCAGCAGCCAGGCAGACTTAGCCAAAAACATTCAGTACTTC
few | TRBJ2-7 | NA | TRBV5-5 | CASSRVGGASYEQYF | TGTGCCAGCAGCCGGGTTGGAGGGGCCTCCTACGAGCAGTACTTC
few | TRBJ2-7 | NA | TRBV6-1 | CASSGGIYEQYF | TGTGCCAGCAGTGGCGGGATCTACGAGCAGTACTTC
many | TRBJ1-1 | NA | TRBV15 | CATSSDRFYGTEAFF | TGTGCCACCAGCTCCGACAGGTTTTACGGCACTGAAGCTTTCTTT
many | TRBJ2-1 | TRBD2 | TRBV7-2 | CASSLVGGAGGAYNEQFF | TGTGCCAGCAGCTTAGTCGGTGGAGCGGGAGGGGCCTACAATGAGCAGTTCTTC
many | TRBJ2-7 | TRBD1 | TRBV19 | CASSTTGESYEQYF | TGTGCCAGTAGTACCACAGGGGAATCCTACGAGCAGTACTTC
many | TRBJ2-3 | NA | TRBV28 | CASTYGPTQYF | TGTGCCAGCACATATGGGCCTACGCAGTATTTT
NA | TRBJ2-5 | TRBD1 | TRBV11-2 | CASSLGQGSDQYF | TGTGCCAGCAGCTTGGGACAGGGAAGTGACCAGTACTTC
once | TRBJ2-1 | TRBD2 | TRBV7-6 | CASSLRVAGGVEDEQFF | TGTGCCAGCAGCTTGAGGGTAGCGGGAGGAGTGGAGGATGAGCAGTTCTTC
many | TRBJ2-3 | NA | TRBV28 | CASSLFRDTQYF | TGTGCCAGCAGTTTATTTAGGGATACGCAGTATTTT
many | TRBJ2-1 | NA | TRBV5-1 | CASSLGYSGDEQFF | TGCGCCAGCAGCTTGGGGTACTCGGGGGATGAGCAGTTCTTC
many | TRBJ2-1 | NA | TRBV5-4 | CASSIIPTRQRSNEQFF | TGTGCCAGCAGCATTATTCCGACAAGGCAAAGGTCCAATGAGCAGTTCTTC
NA | TRBJ1-1 | TRBD1 | TRBV4-1 | CASSYRQGGFTEAFF | TGCGCCAGCAGTTATCGACAGGGAGGTTTCACTGAAGCTTTCTTT
few | TRBJ2-7 | TRBD2 | TRBV19 | CASRSGRGHEQYF | TGTGCCAGTAGGAGCGGGAGAGGTCACGAGCAGTACTTC
once | TRBJ1-5 | TRBD1 | TRBV9 | CASSEGASNQPQHF | TGTGCCAGCAGCGAGGGGGCTAGCAATCAGCCCCAGCATTTT
many | TRBJ2-2 | NA | TRBV4-2 | CASSGAGELFF | TGTGCCAGCTCCGGAGCCGGGGAGCTGTTTTTT
many | TRBJ2-1 | TRBD2 | TRBV28 | CASAIPFDSGSPHEQFF | TGTGCCAGCGCAATCCCTTTCGATAGCGGGAGTCCCCATGAGCAGTTCTTC
many | TRBJ1-5 | TRBD1 | TRBV2 | CASSFHRGSNQPQHF | TGTGCCAGCAGTTTCCACAGGGGAAGCAATCAGCCCCAGCATTTT
NA | TRBJ2-1 | TRBD2 | TRBV28 | CASSLWGTSGSNEQFF | TGTGCCAGCAGTTTATGGGGGACTAGCGGCAGCAATGAGCAGTTCTTC
NA | TRBJ2-7 | TRBD1 | TRBV16 | CASSQSQDRGLYEQYF | TGTGCCAGCAGCCAATCGCAGGACAGGGGGTTGTACGAGCAGTACTTC
many | TRBJ1-1 | NA | TRBV6-1 | CASKVQGDTEAFF | TGTGCCAGCAAGGTCCAGGGTGACACTGAAGCTTTCTTT
NA | TRBJ2-5 | TRBD2 | TRBV20-1 | CSASHLSGRAGETQYF | TGCAGTGCTAGCCACCTTAGCGGGAGGGCCGGGGAGACCCAGTACTTC
many | TRBJ2-1 | TRBD2 | TRBV28 | CASSLMGGEQFF | TGTGCCAGCAGTTTAATGGGGGGGGAGCAGTTCTTC
many | TRBJ2-7 | NA | TRBV4-1 | CASSQIARQNYEQYF | TGCGCCAGCAGCCAAATCGCGAGACAAAACTACGAGCAGTACTTC
many | TRBJ2-1 | NA | TRBV9 | CASSVAGASYNEQFF | TGTGCCAGCAGCGTAGCCGGGGCCTCCTACAATGAGCAGTTCTTC
NA | TRBJ2-1 | TRBD2 | TRBV11-2 | CASSLRASGRALTYNEQFF | TGTGCCAGCAGCCTAAGGGCTAGCGGGAGGGCCTTGACCTACAATGAGCAGTTCTTC
few | TRBJ1-2 | NA | TRBV20-1 | CSARNARGASYGYTF | TGCAGTGCTAGGAACGCCAGGGGAGCCAGCTATGGCTACACCTTC
NA | TRBJ2-1 | TRBD2 | TRBV28 | CASQNLPKTSGRWGEQFF | TGTGCCAGCCAAAACCTCCCCAAGACTAGCGGGAGATGGGGTGAGCAGTTCTTC
many | TRBJ2-2 | NA | TRBV30 | CAWSVRVNTGELFF | TGTGCCTGGAGTGTACGGGTGAACACCGGGGAGCTGTTTTTT
many | TRBJ2-1 | NA | TRBV14 | CASSQGRYNEQFF | TGTGCCAGCAGCCAGGGGCGATACAATGAGCAGTTCTTC